This T cell receptor (beta chain) was retrieved from a study of T cell repertoires in cytomegalovirus infection. Study background: Public TCR beta signatures indicated both CMV infection and matching HLA type. Study outcomes and limitations: HLA-C-restricted TCR beta clonotypes specific for CMV led the ex vivo response. Pooled public TCR beta family frequency picked out CMV carriers with the relevant HLA.

MiXCR, run by TCRdb on the reads, gives a single entry per CDR3 protein. The sample has around 900,000 distinct CDR3 sequences, 31% seen once. A note on this clonotype: Its antigen is unidentified.

The germline V gene has CDR1 LNHDA and CDR2 SQIVND (reference sequence). The CDR3 sequence is 16 residues long. V was shortened by 8 bases and J by 0 bases, with 19 bases between the two germline ends. This TCR was recovered from a human donor in good health (CMV status not recorded). Some clones in this sample may be carry-over from other donors' samples. Sequenced material: cultured CD8+ T cells from PBMCs, taken from culture after CMV antigen stimulation. The V and J genes are TRBV19 and TRBJ1-1, with a tentative D call TRBD1 (6 bases). The CDR3, as DNA: TGTGCCAGTGTATTGTGGGGGCAGGGACTGAACACTGAAGCTTTCTTT. Residues: CASVLWGQGLNTEAFF.